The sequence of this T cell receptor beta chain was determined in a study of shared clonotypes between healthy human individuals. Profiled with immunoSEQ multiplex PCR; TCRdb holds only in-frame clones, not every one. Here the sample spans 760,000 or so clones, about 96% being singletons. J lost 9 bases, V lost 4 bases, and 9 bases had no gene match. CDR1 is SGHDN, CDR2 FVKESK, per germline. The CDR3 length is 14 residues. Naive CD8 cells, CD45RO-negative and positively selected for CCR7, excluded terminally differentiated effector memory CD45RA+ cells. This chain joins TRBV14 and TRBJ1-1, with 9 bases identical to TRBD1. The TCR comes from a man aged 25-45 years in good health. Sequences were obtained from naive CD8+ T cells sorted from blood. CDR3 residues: CASSLPGQGLKAFF. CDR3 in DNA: TGTGCCAGCAGCCTTCCGGGACAGGGTCTTAAAGCTTTCTTT.